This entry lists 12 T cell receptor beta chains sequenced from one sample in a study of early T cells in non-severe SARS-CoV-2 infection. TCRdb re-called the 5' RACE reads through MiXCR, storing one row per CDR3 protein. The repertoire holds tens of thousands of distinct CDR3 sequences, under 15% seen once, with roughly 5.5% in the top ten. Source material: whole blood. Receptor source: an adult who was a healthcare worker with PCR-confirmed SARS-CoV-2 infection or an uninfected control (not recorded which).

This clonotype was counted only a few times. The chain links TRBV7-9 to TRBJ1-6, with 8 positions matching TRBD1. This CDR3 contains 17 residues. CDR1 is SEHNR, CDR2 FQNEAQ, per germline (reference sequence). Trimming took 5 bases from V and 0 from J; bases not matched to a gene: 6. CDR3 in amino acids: CASSPWTGSSYNSPLHF. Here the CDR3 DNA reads TGTGCCAGCAGCCCGTGGACAGGGAGCTCCTATAATTCACCCCTCCACTTT.

The CDR3 region is CSARWAPREQFF. CDR3 DNA sequence: TGCAGTGCCAGATGGGCCCCCCGTGAGCAGTTCTTC. This chain links TRBV20-1 with TRBJ2-1; D is unresolved. The length of the CDR3 is 12 residues. Germline CDR1 and CDR2: DFQATT and SNEGSKA (reference sequence). The V gene lost 6 bases and the J gene lost 9 bases, with 15 bases spanning the gap.

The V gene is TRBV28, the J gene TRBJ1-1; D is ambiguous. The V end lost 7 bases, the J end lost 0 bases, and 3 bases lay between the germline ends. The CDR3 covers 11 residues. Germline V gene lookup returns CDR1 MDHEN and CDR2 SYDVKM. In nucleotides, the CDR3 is TGTGCCAGCATCCTGAACACTGAAGCTTTCTTT. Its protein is CASILNTEAFF.

The CDR3 DNA is TGTGCCAGTAGTATAGACTCGACAGGGGGCGATGGCTACACCTTC. Protein sequence: CASSIDSTGGDGYTF. This chain links TRBV19 with TRBJ1-2; 10 positions agree with TRBD1. CDR3 length equals 15 residues. Trimming cost V 0 bases and J 6 bases; bases outside gene matches: 4. CDR1 LNHDA and CDR2 SQIVND come from the germline V gene (reference sequence).

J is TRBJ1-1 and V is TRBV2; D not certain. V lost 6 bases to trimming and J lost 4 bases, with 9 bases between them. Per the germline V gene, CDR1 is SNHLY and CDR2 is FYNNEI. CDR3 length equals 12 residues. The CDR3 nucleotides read TGTGCCAGCAGCGCAGCGGGCACTGAAGCTTTCTTT. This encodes CASSAAGTEAFF.

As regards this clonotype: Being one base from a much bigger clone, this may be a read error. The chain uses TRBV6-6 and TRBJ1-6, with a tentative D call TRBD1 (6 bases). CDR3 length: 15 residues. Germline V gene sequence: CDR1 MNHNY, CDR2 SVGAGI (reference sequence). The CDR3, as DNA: TGTGCCAGCAGTTACCAGGGGATCGTGGATTCACTCCTCCACTTT. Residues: CASSYQGIVDSLLHF.

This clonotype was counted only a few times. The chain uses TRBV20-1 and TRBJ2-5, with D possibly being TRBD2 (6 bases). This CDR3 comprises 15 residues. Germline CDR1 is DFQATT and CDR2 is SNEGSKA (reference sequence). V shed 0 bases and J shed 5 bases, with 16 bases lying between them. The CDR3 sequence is CSARDRRRGRETQYF. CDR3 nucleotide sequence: TGCAGTGCTAGAGATCGCCGGCGGGGTAGGGAGACCCAGTACTTC.

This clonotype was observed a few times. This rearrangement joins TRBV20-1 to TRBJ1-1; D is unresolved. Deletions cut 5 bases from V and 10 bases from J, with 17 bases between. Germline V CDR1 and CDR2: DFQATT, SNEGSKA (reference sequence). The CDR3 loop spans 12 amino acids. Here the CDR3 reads CSAPPQVSGAFF. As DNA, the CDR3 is TGCAGTGCTCCCCCTCAGGTCTCCGGAGCTTTCTTT.

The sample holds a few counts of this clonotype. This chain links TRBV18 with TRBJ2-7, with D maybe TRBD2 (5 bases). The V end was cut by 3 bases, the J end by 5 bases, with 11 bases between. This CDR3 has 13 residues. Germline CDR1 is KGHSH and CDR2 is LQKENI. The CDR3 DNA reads TGTGCCAGCTCACCCTTAGGAGGCAACGAGCAGTACTTC. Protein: CASSPLGGNEQYF.

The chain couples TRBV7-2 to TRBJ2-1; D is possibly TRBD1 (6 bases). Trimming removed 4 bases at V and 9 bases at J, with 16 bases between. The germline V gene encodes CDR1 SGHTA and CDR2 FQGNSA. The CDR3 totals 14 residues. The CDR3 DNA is TGTGCCAGCAGCTGGATACAGGGTCCAGGTGAGCAGTTCTTC. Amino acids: CASSWIQGPGEQFF.

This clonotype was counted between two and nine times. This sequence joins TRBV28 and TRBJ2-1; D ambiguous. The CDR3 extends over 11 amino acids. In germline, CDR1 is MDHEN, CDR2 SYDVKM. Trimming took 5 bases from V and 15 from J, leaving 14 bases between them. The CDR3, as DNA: TGTGCCAGCAGTCCTAAGGGATATATGTTCTTC. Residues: CASSPKGYMFF.

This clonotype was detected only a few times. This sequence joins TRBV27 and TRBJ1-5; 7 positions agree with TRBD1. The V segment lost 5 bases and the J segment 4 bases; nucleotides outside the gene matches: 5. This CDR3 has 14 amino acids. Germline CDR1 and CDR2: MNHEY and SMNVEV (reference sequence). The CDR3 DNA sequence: TGTGCCAGCAGTGCGACAGGGTTAAATCAGCCCCAGCATTTT. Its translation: CASSATGLNQPQHF.